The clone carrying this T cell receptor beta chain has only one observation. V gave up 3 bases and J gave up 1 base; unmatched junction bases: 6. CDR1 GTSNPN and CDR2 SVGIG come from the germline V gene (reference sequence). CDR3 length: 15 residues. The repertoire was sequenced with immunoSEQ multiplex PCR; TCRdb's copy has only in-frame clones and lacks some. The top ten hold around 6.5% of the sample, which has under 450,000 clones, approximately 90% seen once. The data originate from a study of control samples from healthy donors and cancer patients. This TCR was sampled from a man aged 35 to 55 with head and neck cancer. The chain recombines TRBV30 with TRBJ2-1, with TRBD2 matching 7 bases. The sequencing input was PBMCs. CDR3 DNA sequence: TGTGCCTGGAGATGGGGCGGGAGTTCCTACAATGAGCAGTTCTTC. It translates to CAWRWGGSSYNEQFF.